This section outlines one TCR beta chain sequence together with its context. As yet, its antigen is unknown. CDR1 is SQVTM, CDR2 ANQGSEA, per germline. The CDR3 has 13 amino acids. V gave up 6 bases and J gave up 4 bases, with 15 bases separating them. This sample stems from a study of CD8+ T cells in alopecia areata. Overall study results and limits: Scalp clonality and expanded CD8+ clones among the top 100 were significantly decreased by tofacitinib.

Once RNA had been extracted, it was reverse transcribed into cDNA to act as the sequencing template. Measured with immunoSEQ multiplex PCR; TCRdb has only the in-frame clones, and not every one. The sample contains 150,000 to 200,000 clones, roughly 60% of which appear only once. Stated treatment: oral pan-JAK inhibitor, 5-10 mg twice daily. V is TRBV29-1 and J is TRBJ2-5; D is perhaps TRBD2 (5 bases). Sample: CD4+ T cells sorted from blood, taken at week 24, from a patient treated with tofacitinib. The TCR sequence derives from a human donor with alopecia areata. The CDR3 DNA sequence: TGCAGCGTAGGACTTAGGCTTTCAGAGACCCAGTACTTC. Translated, it gives CSVGLRLSETQYF.